A selection of T cell receptor beta chains follows, all from one sample in a study of shared clonotypes between healthy human individuals. Method: immunoSEQ multiplex PCR; TCRdb's copy keeps in-frame clones and lacks some. The sample includes about 2.1 million clones, approximately 92% of them seen just once. Sequencing was carried out using naive CD8+ T cells from PBMCs. The source of these receptors is a man aged 18-30 years in good health. Some clones in this sample may be carry-over from other donors' samples. Each CDR3 is given without its conserved first and last residue. Clone sizes are given selectively: once, few, many, or a class where the clone is expanded.

v_gene: TRBV21-1; len: 15; abundance: .; j_gene: TRBJ2-7; CDR3aa: ASSNQPPGLGGGEQY
v_gene: TRBV28; len: 12; abundance: .; j_gene: TRBJ1-5; CDR3aa: ASAWGGPNQPQH
v_gene: TRBV18; len: 14; abundance: .; j_gene: TRBJ1-3; CDR3aa: ASSPPKGNSGNTIY
v_gene: TRBV27; len: 14; abundance: .; j_gene: TRBJ2-7; CDR3aa: ASSFILRTGGYEQY
v_gene: TRBV2; len: 12; abundance: .; j_gene: TRBJ2-1; CDR3aa: ASSEMGRVDEQF
v_gene: TRBV28; len: 11; abundance: .; j_gene: TRBJ2-7; CDR3aa: ASSPGTDYEQY
v_gene: TRBV7-3; len: 14; abundance: .; j_gene: TRBJ2-7; CDR3aa: ASSLNPSTGRYEQY
v_gene: TRBV7-6; len: 16; abundance: .; j_gene: TRBJ2-7; CDR3aa: ASSLEVGLAGGEDEQY
v_gene: TRBV15; len: 13; abundance: .; j_gene: TRBJ2-7; CDR3aa: ATSRELDSSYEQY
v_gene: TRBV19; len: 13; abundance: .; j_gene: TRBJ2-1; CDR3aa: ASSIVASGRDEQF
v_gene: TRBV10-3; len: 15; abundance: .; j_gene: TRBJ2-3; CDR3aa: AISESVGTGATDTQY
v_gene: TRBV4-1; len: 14; abundance: .; j_gene: .; CDR3aa: ASSQRITQAGYEQY
v_gene: TRBV30; len: 12; abundance: .; j_gene: TRBJ2-7; CDR3aa: AWSVGGAGHEQY
v_gene: TRBV5-4; len: 13; abundance: .; j_gene: TRBJ1-3; CDR3aa: ASSGLQSSGNTIY
v_gene: TRBV27; len: 13; abundance: .; j_gene: TRBJ2-1; CDR3aa: ASRSPLSSYNEQF
v_gene: TRBV9; len: 13; abundance: .; j_gene: TRBJ2-2; CDR3aa: ASSQLAGGGGELF
v_gene: TRBV27; len: 13; abundance: once; j_gene: TRBJ2-7; CDR3aa: ASSPGTSGGYEQY
v_gene: TRBV14; len: 12; abundance: .; j_gene: TRBJ2-1; CDR3aa: ASSHVRGNNEQF
v_gene: TRBV29-1; len: 11; abundance: .; j_gene: TRBJ2-1; CDR3aa: SPRRANHNEQF
v_gene: TRBV7-2; len: 11; abundance: .; j_gene: TRBJ2-7; CDR3aa: ASSLWLRYEQY
v_gene: TRBV7-6; len: 13; abundance: once; j_gene: TRBJ2-1; CDR3aa: ASSFSGNSRNEQF
v_gene: TRBV27; len: 13; abundance: .; j_gene: TRBJ2-1; CDR3aa: ASSMGRGINNEQF
v_gene: TRBV28; len: 12; abundance: .; j_gene: TRBJ2-7; CDR3aa: ASSLLAGGYEQY
v_gene: TRBV4-3; len: 13; abundance: .; j_gene: TRBJ2-1; CDR3aa: ASSQGWQDHNEQF